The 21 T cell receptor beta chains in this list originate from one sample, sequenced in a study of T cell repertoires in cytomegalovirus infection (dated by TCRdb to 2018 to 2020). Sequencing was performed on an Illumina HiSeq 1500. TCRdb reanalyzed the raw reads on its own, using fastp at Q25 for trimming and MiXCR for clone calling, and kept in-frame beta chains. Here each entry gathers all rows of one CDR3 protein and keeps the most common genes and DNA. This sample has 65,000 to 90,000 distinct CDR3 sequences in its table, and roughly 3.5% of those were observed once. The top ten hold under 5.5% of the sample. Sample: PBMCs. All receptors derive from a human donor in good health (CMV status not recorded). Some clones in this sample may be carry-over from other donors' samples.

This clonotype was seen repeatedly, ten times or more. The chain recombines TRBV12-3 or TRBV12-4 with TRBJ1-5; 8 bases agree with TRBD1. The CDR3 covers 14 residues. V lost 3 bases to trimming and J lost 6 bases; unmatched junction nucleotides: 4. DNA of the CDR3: TGTGCCAGCAGTTTTCAGGGGGCGAGTCAGCCCCAGCATTTT. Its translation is CASSFQGASQPQHF.

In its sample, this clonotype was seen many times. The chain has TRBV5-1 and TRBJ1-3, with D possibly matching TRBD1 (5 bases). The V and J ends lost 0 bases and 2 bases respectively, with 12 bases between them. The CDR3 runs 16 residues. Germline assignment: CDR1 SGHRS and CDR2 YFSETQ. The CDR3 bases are TGCGCCAGCAGCTTGGGGGTTGCGACAGCTGGAAACACCATATATTTT. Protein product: CASSLGVATAGNTIYF.

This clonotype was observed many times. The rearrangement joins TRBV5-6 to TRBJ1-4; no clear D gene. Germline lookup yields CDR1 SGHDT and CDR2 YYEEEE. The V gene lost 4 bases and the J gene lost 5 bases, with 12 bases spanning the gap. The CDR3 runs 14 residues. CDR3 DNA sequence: TGTGCCAGCAGCATCGGCAGGCCGAATGAAAAACTGTTTTTT. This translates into CASSIGRPNEKLFF.

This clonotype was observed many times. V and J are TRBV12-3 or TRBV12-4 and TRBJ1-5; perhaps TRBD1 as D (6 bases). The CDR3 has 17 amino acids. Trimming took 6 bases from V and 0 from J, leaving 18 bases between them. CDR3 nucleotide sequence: TGTGCCAGCAGCCCTGAGGGGGATCCCTATAGCAATCAGCCCCAGCATTTT. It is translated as CASSPEGDPYSNQPQHF.

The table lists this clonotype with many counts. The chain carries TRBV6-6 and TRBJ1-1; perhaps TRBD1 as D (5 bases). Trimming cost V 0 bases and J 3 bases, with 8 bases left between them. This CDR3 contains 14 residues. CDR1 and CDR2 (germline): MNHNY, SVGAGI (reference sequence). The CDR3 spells CASSYSMGHTEAFF. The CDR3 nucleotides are TGTGCCAGCAGTTACTCGATGGGACACACTGAAGCTTTCTTT.

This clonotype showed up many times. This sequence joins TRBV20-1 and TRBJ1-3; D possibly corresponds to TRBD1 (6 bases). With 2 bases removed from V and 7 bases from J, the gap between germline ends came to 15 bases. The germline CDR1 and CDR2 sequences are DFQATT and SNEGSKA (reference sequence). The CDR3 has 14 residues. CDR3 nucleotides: TGCAGTGCTAGATCCAGGACAGTTGGGAACACCATATATTTT. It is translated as CSARSRTVGNTIYF.

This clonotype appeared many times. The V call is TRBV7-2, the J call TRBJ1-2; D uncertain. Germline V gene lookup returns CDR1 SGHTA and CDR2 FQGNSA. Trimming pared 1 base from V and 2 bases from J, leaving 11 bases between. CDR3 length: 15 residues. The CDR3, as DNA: TGTGCCAGCAGCTTAGTAGCCGCTGCAAACTATGGCTACACCTTC. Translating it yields CASSLVAAANYGYTF.

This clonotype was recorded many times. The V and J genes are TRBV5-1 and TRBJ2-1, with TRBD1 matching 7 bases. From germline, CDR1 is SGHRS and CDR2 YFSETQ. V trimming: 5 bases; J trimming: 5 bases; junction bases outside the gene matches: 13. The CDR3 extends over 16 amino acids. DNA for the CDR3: TGCGCCAGCAGGCCCCGGGACAGAATTCCCCACAATGAGCAGTTCTTC. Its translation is CASRPRDRIPHNEQFF.

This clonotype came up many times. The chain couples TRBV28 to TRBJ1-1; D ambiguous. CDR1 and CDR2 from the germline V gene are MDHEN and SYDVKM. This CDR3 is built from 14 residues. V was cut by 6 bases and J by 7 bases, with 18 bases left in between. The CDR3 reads CASRVTPAPSEAFF. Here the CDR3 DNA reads TGTGCCAGCAGGGTGACCCCGGCACCCAGTGAAGCTTTCTTT.

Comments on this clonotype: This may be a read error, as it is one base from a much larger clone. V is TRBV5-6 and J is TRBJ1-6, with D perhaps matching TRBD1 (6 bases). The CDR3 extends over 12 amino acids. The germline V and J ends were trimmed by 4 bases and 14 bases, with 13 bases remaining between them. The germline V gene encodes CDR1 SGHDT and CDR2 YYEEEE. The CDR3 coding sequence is TGTGCCAGCAGCAACAGGGCGGGTACCCTCCACTTT. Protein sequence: CASSNRAGTLHF.

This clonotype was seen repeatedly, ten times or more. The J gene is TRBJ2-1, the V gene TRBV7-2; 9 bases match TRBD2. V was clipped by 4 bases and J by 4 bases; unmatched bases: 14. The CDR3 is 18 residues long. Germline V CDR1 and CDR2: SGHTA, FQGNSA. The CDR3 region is CASSSVGGRGGRYNEQFF. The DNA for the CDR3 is TGTGCCAGCAGCTCGGTAGGGGGGCGGGGGGGCAGGTACAATGAGCAGTTCTTC.

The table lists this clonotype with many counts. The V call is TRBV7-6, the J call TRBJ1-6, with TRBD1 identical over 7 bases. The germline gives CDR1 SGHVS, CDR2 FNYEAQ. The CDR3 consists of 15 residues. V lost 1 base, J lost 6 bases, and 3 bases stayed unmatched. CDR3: CASSLVSGGNSPLHF. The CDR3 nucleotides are TGTGCCAGCAGCTTAGTGTCAGGGGGTAATTCACCCCTCCACTTT. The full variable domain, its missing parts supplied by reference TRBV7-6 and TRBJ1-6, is GAGVSQSPRYKVTKRGQDVALRCDPISGHVSLYWYRQALGQGPEFLTYFNYEAQQDKSGLPNDRFSAERPEGSISTLTIQRTEQRDSAMYRCASSLVSGGNSPLHFGNGTRLTVT.

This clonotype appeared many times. CDR3 in DNA: TGTGCCAGCAGCTTACTAGTACAGGGCTACGAGCAGTACTTC. Protein: CASSLLVQGYEQYF. The V gene is TRBV7-2, the J gene TRBJ2-7, with D perhaps TRBD1 (6 bases). The CDR3 is 14 amino acids. CDR1 and CDR2 (germline): SGHTA, FQGNSA. Between the trimmed V and J ends, which lost 2 bases and 3 bases, there was a span of 11 bases.

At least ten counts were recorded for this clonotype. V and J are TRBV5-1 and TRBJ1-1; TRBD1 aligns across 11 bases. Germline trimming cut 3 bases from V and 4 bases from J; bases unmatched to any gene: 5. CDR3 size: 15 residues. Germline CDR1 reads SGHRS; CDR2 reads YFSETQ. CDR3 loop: CASSSDRGLITEAFF. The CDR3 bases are TGCGCCAGCAGCTCGGACAGGGGGCTAATCACTGAAGCTTTCTTT.

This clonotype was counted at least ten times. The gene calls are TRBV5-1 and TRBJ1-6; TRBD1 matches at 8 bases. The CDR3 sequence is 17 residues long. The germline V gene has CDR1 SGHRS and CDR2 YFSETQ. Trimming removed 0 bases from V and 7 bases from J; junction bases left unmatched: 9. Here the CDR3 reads CASSLDPQGAGNSPLHF. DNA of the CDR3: TGCGCCAGCAGCTTGGACCCTCAGGGGGCGGGAAATTCACCCCTCCACTTT.

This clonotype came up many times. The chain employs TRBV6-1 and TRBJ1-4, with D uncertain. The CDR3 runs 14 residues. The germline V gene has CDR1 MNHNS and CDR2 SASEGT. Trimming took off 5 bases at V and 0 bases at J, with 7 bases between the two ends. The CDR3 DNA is TGTGCCAGCAGTCGCGGGACAACTAATGAAAAACTGTTTTTT. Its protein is CASSRGTTNEKLFF.

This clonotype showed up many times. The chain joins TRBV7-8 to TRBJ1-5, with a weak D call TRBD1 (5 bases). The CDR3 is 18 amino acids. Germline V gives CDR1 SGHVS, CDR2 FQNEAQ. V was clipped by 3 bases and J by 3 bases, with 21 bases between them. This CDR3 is CASSLVTLPGRLNQPQHF. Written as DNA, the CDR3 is TGTGCCAGCAGCTTGGTCACACTGCCGGGACGGCTCAATCAGCCCCAGCATTTT.

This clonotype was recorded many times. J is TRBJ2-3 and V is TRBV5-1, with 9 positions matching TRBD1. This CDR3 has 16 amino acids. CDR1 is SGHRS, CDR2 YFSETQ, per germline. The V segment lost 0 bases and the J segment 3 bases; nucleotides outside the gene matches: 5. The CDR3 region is CASSLVGQGRTDTQYF. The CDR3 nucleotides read TGCGCCAGCAGCTTGGTAGGACAGGGGAGGACAGATACGCAGTATTTT. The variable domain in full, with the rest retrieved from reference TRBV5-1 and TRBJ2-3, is KAGVTQTPRYLIKTRGQQVTLSCSPISGHRSVSWYQQTPGQGLQFLFEYFSETQRNKGNFPGRFSGRQFSNSRSEMNVSTLELGDSALYLCASSLVGQGRTDTQYFGPGTRLTVL.

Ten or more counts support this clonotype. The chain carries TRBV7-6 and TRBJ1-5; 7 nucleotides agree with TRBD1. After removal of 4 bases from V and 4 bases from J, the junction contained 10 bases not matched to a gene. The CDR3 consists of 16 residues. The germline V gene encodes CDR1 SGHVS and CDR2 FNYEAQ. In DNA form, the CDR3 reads TGTGCCAGCAGCTCAGTTGGGGGCAGGGGGAATCAGCCCCAGCATTTT. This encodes CASSSVGGRGNQPQHF.

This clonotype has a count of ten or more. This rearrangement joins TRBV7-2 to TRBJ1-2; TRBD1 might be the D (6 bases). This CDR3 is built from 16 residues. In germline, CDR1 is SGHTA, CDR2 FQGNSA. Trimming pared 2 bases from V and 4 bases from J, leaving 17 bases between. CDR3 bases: TGTGCCAGCAGCTTATTCCCGGGGGCTTCGAGCTATGGCTACACCTTC. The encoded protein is CASSLFPGASSYGYTF. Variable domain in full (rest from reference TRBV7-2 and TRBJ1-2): GAGVSQSPSNKVTEKGKDVELRCDPISGHTALYWYRQSLGQGLEFLIYFQGNSAPDKSGLPSDRFSAERTGGSVSTLTIQRTQQEDSAVYLCASSLFPGASSYGYTFGSGTRLTVV.

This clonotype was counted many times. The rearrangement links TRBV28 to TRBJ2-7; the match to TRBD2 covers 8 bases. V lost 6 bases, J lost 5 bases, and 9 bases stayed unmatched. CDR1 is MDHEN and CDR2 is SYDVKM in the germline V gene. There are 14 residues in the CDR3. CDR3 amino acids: CASRERGGFDEQYF. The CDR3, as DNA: TGTGCCAGCAGGGAACGGGGGGGCTTTGACGAGCAGTACTTC.